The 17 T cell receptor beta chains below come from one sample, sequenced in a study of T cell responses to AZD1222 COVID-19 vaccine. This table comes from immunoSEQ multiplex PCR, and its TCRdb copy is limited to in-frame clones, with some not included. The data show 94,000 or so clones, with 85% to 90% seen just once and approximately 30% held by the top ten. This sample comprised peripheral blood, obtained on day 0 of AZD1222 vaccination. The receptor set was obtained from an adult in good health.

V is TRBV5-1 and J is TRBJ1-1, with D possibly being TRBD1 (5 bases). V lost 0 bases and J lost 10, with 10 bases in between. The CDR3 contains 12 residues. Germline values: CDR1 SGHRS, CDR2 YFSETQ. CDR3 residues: CASSLVGDGAFF. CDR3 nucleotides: TGCGCCAGCAGCTTGGTCGGGGACGGAGCTTTCTTT.

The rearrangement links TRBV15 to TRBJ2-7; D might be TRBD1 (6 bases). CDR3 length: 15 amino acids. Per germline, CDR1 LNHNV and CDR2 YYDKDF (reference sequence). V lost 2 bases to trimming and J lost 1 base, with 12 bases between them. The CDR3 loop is CATSRSRDTSYEQYF. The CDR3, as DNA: TGTGCCACCAGCAGATCCCGGGACACATCCTACGAGCAGTACTTC.

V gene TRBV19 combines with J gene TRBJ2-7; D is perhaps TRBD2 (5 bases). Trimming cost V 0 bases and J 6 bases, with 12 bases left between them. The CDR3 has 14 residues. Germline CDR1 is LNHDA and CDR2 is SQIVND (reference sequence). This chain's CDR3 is CASSIDRRVREQYF. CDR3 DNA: TGTGCCAGTAGTATAGATCGGCGGGTTCGCGAGCAGTACTTC.

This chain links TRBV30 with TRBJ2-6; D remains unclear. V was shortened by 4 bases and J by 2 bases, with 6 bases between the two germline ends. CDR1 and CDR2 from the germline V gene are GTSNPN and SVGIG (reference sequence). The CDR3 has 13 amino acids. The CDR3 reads CAWMRPGANVLTF. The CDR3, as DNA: TGTGCCTGGATGCGACCTGGGGCCAACGTCCTGACTTTC.

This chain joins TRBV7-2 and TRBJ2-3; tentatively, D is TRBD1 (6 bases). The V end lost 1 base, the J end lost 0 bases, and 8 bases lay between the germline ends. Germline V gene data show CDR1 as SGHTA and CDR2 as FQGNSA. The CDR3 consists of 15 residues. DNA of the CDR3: TGTGCCAGCAGCTTAGGAACAGGGAGCACAGATACGCAGTATTTT. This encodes CASSLGTGSTDTQYF.

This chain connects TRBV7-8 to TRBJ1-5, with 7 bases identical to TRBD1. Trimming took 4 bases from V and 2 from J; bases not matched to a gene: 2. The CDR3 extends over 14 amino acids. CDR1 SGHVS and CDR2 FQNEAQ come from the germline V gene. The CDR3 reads CASSSTGGNQPQHF. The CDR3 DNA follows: TGTGCCAGCAGCTCCACAGGGGGCAATCAGCCCCAGCATTTT.

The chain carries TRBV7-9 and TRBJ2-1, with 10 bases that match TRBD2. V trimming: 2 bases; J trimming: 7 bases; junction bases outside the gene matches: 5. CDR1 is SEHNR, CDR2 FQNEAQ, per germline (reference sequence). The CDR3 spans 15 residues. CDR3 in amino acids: CASSLTSGRENEQFF. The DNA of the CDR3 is TGTGCCAGCAGCTTAACCAGCGGGAGGGAAAATGAGCAGTTCTTC. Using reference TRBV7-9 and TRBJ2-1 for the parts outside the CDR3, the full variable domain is DTGVSQNPRHKITKRGQNVTFRCDPISEHNRLYWYRQTLGQGPEFLTYFQNEAQLEKSRLLSDRFSAERPKGSFSTLEIQRTEQGDSAMYLCASSLTSGRENEQFFGPGTRLTVL.

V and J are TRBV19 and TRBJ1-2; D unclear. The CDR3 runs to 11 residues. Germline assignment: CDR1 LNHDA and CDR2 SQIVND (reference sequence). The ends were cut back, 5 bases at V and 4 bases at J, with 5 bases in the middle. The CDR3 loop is CASSEVYGYTF. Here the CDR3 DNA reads TGTGCCAGTAGTGAAGTCTATGGCTACACCTTC.

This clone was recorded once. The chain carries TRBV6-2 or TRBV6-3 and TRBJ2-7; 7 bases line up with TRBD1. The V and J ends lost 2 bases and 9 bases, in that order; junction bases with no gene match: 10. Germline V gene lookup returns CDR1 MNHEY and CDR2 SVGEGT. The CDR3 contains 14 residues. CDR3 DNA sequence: TGTGCCAGCAGTTACGAGGCAGGGGGAACAGGGCAGTACTTC. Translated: CASSYEAGGTGQYF.

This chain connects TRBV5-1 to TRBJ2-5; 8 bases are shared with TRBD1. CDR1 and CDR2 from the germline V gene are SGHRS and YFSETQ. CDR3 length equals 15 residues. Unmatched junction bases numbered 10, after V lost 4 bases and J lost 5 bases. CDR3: CASSQTGDSKETQYF. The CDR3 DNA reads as TGCGCCAGCAGCCAGACAGGGGACAGTAAGGAGACCCAGTACTTC.

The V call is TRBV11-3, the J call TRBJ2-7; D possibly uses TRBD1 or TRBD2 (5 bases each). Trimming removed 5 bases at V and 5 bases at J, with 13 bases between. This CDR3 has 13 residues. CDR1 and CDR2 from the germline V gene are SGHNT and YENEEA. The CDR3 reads CASSALGGNEQYF. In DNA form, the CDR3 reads TGTGCCAGCAGCGCCCTTGGGGGTAACGAGCAGTACTTC.

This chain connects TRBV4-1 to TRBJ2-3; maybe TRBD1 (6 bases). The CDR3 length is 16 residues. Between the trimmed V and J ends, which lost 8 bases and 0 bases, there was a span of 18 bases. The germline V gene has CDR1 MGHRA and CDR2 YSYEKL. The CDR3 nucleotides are TGCGCCAGCGGGGCAAAGACAGGCGCAAGCACAGATACGCAGTATTTT. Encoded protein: CASGAKTGASTDTQYF.

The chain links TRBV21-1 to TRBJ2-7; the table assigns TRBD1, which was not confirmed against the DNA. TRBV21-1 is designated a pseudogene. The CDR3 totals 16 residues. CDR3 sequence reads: CASSSRGGQGAYEQYF. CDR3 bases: TGTGCCAGCAGCTCCCGCGGCGGACAGGGGGCCTACGAGCAGTACTTC.

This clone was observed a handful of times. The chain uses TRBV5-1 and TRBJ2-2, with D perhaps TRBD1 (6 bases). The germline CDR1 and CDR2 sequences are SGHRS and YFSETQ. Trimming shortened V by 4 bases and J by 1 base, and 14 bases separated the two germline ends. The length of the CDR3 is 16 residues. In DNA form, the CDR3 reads TGCGCCAGCAGCCTGGGACATCGGGGGAACACCGGGGAGCTGTTTTTT. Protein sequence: CASSLGHRGNTGELFF.

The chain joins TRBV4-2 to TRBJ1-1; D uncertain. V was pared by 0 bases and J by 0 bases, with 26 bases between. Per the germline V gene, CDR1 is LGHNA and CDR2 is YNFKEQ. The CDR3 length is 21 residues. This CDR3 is CASSQDFGRLAGKGLNTEAFF. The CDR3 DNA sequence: TGTGCCAGCAGCCAAGATTTCGGACGGTTGGCAGGCAAAGGTTTGAACACTGAAGCTTTCTTT.

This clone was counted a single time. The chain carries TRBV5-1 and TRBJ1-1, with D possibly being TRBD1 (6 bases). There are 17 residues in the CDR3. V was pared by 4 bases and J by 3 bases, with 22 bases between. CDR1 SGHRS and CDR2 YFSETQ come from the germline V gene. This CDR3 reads CASSPNVLGGMDTEAFF. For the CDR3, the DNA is TGCGCCAGCAGCCCCAACGTACTCGGGGGCATGGACACTGAAGCTTTCTTT. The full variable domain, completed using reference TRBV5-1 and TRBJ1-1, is KAGVTQTPRYLIKTRGQQVTLSCSPISGHRSVSWYQQTPGQGLQFLFEYFSETQRNKGNFPGRFSGRQFSNSRSEMNVSTLELGDSALYLCASSPNVLGGMDTEAFFGQGTRLTVV.

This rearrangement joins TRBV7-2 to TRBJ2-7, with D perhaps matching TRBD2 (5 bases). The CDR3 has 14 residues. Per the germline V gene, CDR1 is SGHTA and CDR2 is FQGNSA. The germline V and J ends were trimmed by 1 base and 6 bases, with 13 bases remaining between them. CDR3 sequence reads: CASSLGLAEGEQYF. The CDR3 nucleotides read TGTGCCAGCAGCTTAGGCCTAGCCGAAGGCGAGCAGTACTTC.